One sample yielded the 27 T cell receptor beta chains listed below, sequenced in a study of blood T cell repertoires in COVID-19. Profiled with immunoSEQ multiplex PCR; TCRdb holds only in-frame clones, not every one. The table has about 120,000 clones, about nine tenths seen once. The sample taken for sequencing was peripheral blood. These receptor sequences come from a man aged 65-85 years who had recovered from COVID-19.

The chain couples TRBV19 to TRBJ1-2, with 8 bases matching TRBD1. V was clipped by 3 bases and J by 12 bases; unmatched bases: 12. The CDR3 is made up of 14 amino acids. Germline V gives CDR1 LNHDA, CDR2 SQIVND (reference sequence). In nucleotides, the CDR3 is TGTGCCAGTAGTATTAGTTTCGGAGGACAGGGCCACACCTTC. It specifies CASSISFGGQGHTF.

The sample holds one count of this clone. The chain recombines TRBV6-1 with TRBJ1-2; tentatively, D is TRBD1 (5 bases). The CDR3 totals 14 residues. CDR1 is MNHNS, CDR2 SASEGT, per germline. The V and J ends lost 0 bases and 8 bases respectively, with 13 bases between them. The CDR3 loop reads CASSEALAGWGYTF. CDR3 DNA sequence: TGTGCCAGCAGTGAAGCGCTGGCAGGGTGGGGCTACACCTTC.

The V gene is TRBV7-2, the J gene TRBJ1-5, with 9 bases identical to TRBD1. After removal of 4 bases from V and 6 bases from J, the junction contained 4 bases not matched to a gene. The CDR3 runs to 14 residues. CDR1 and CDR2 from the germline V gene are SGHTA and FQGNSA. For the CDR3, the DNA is TGTGCCAGCAGCTCCGGGACAGGGACTCAGCCCCAGCATTTT. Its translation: CASSSGTGTQPQHF.

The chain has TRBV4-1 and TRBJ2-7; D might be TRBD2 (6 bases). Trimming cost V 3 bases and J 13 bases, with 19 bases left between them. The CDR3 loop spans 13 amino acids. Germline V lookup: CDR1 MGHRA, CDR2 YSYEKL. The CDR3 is CASSQAPGEKLYF. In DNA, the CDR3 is TGCGCCAGCAGCCAGGCCCCGGGGGAGAAGCTATACTTC.

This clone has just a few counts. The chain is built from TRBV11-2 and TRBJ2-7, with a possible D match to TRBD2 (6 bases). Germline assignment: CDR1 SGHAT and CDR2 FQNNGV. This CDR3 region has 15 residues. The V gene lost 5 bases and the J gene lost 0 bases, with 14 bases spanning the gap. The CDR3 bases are TGTGCCAGCAGCACCTTTCTAGCGACCTCCTACGAGCAGTACTTC. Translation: CASSTFLATSYEQYF.

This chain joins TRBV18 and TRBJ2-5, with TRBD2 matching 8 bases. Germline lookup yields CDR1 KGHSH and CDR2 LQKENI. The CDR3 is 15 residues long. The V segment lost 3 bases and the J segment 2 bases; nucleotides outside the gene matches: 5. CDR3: CASSPGLDSQETQYF. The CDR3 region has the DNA TGTGCCAGCTCACCGGGACTAGATAGTCAAGAGACCCAGTACTTC.

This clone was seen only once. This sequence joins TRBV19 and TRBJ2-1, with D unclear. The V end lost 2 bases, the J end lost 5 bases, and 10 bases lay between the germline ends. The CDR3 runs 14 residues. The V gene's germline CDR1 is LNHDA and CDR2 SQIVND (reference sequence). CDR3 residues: CASSIMGDNNEQFF. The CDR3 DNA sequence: TGTGCCAGTAGTATAATGGGTGACAACAATGAGCAGTTCTTC.

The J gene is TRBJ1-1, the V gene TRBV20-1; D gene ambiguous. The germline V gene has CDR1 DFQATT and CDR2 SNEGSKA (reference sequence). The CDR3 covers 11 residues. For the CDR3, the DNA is TGCAGGGGGTCTCGGGGCACTGAAGCTTTCTTT. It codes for CRGSRGTEAFF.

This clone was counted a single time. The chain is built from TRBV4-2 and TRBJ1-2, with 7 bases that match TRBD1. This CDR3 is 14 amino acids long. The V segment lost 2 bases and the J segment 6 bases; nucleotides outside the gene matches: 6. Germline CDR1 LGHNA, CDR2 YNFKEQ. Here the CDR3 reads CASSQSATGDGYTF. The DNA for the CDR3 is TGTGCCAGCAGCCAAAGTGCCACAGGGGATGGCTACACCTTC.

The CDR3 DNA reads TGTGCCAGCAGCTTAGGCACAGGCACACCTAACGAGCAGTACTTC. Its protein is CASSLGTGTPNEQYF. V gene TRBV7-9 combines with J gene TRBJ2-7, with D possibly TRBD1 on 5 matching bases. CDR1 and CDR2 from the germline V gene are SEHNR and FQNEAQ (reference sequence). Trimming left V 1 base short and J 5 bases short, with 15 bases between. The CDR3 has 15 amino acids.

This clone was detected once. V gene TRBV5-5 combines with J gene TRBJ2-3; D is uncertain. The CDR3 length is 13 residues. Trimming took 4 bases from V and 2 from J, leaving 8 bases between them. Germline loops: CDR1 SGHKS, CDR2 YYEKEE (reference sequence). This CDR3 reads CASSLTYTDTQYF. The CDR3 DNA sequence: TGTGCCAGCAGCCTCACTTACACAGATACGCAGTATTTT. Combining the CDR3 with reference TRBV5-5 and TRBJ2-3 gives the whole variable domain DAGVTQSPTHLIKTRGQQVTLRCSPISGHKSVSWYQQVLGQGPQFIFQYYEKEERGRGNFPDRFSARQFPNYSSELNVNALLLGDSALYLCASSLTYTDTQYFGPGTRLTVL.

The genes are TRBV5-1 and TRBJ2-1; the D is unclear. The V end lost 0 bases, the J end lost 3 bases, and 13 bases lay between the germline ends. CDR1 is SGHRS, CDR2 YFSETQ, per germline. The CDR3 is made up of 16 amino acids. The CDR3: CASSLVRASNYNEQFF. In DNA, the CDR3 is TGCGCCAGCAGCTTGGTGCGAGCCTCCAACTACAATGAGCAGTTCTTC.

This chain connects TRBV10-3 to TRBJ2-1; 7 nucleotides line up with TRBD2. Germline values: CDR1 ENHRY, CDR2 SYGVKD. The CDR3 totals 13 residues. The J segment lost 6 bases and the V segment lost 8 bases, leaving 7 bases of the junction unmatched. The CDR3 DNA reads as TGTGCCATCGGCGGGAGTATTGGCAATGAGCAGTTCTTC. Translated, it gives CAIGGSIGNEQFF.

As DNA, the CDR3 is TGTGCCAGCAGTTTACGCGCGGATTCCTATGGCTACACCTTC. This encodes CASSLRADSYGYTF. This chain uses TRBV28 with TRBJ1-2, with D uncertain. The CDR3 contains 14 residues. Germline V gene data show CDR1 as MDHEN and CDR2 as SYDVKM. V dropped 2 bases and J dropped 4 bases, with 11 bases sitting between them.

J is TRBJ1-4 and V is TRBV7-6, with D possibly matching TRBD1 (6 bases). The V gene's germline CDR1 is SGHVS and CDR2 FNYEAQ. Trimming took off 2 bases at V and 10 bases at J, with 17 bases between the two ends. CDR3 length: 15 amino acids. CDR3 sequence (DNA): TGTGCCAGCAGCTTAATGGGTCAGGGGAAAGGAAAACTGTTTTTT. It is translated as CASSLMGQGKGKLFF.

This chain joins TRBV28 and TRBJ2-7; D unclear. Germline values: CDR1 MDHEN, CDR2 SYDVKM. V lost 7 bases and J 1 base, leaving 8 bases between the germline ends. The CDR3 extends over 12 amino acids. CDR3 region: CASTSESYEQYF. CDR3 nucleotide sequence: TGTGCCAGCACGTCGGAGTCCTACGAGCAGTACTTC.

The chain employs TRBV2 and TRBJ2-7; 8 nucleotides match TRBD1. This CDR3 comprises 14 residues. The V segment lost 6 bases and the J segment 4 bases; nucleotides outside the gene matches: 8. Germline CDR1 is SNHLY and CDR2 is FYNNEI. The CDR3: CASSRGLDGYEQYF. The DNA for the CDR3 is TGTGCCAGCAGCAGGGGGCTGGATGGGTACGAGCAGTACTTC.

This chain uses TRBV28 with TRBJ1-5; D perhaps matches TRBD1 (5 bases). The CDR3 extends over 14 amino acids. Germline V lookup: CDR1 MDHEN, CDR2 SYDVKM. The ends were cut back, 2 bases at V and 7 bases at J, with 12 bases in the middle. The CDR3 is CASSLIRGTQPQHF. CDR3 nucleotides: TGTGCCAGCAGTTTAATTAGGGGTACGCAGCCCCAGCATTTT.

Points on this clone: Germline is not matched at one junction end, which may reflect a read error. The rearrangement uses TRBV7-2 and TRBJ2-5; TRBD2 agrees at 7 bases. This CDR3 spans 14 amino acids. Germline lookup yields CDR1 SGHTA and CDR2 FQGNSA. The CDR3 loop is CASSLAWGGETQYF. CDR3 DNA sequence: TGTGCCAGCAGCCTAGCCTGGGGGGGGGAGACCCAGTACTTC.

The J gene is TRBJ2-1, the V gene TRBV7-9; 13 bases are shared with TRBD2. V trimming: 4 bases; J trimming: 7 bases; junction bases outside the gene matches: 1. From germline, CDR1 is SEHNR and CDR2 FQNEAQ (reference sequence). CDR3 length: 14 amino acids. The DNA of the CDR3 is TGTGCCAGCAGCTCGACTAGCGGGGGGAATGAGCAGTTCTTC. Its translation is CASSSTSGGNEQFF. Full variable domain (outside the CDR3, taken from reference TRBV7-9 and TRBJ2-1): DTGVSQNPRHKITKRGQNVTFRCDPISEHNRLYWYRQTLGQGPEFLTYFQNEAQLEKSRLLSDRFSAERPKGSFSTLEIQRTEQGDSAMYLCASSSTSGGNEQFFGPGTRLTVL.

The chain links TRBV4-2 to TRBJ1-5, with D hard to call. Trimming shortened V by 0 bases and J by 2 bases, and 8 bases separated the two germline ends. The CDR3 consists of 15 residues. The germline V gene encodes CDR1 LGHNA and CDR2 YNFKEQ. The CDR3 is CASSQDGLGNQPQHF. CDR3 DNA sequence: TGTGCCAGCAGCCAAGACGGTCTGGGCAATCAGCCCCAGCATTTT.

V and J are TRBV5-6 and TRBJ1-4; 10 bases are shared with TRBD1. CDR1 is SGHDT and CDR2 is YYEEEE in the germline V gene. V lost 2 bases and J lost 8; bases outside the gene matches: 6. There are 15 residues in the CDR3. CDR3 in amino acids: CASSFLDRGQEKLFF. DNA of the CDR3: TGTGCCAGCAGCTTCCTTGACAGGGGGCAGGAAAAACTGTTTTTT.

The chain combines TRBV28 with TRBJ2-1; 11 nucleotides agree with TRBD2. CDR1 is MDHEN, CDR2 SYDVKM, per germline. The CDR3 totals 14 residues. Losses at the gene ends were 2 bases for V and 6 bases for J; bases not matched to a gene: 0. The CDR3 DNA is TGTGCCAGCAGTTTACTAGCGGGAGGCAATGAGCAGTTCTTC. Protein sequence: CASSLLAGGNEQFF.

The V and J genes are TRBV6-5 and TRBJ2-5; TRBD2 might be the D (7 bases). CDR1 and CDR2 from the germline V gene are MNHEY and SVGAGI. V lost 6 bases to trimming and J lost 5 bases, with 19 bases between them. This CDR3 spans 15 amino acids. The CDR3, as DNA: TGTGCCAGCAGCCCCCCCGGGGGGCGTAGGGAGACCCAGTACTTC. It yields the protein CASSPPGGRRETQYF.

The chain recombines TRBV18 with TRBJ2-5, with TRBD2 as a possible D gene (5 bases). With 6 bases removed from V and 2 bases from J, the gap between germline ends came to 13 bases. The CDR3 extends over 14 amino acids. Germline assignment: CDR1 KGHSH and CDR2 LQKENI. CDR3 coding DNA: TGTGCCAGCTCCCGCGCGGGCCCACAAGAGACCCAGTACTTC. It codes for CASSRAGPQETQYF.

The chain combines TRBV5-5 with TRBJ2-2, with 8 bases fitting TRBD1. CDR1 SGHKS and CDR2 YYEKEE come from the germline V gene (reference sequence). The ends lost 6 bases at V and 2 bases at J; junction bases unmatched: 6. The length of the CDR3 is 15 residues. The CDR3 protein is CASTQGGGNTGELFF. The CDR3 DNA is TGTGCCAGCACACAGGGGGGAGGAAACACCGGGGAGCTGTTTTTT.

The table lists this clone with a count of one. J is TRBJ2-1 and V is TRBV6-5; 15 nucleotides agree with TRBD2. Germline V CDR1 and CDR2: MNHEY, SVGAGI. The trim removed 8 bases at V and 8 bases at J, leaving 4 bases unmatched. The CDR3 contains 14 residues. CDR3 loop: CASDGLAGGDEQFF. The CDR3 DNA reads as TGTGCCAGCGACGGACTAGCGGGAGGGGATGAGCAGTTCTTC.